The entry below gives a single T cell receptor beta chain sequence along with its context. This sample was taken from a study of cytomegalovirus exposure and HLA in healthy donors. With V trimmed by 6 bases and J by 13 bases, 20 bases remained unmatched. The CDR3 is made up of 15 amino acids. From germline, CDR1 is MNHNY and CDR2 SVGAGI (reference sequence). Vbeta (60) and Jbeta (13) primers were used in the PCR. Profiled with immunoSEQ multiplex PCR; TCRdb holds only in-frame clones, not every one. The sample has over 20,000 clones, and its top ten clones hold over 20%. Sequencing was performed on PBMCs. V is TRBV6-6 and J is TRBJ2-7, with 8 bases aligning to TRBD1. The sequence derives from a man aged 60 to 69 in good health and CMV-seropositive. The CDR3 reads CASRDQGAGALEVYF. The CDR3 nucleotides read TGTGCCAGCAGGGACCAGGGGGCCGGGGCATTAGAAGTTTACTTC.